Below are 9 T cell receptor beta chains sequenced from a single sample in a study of blood T cell repertoires in COVID-19. The repertoire was sequenced with immunoSEQ multiplex PCR; TCRdb's copy has only in-frame clones and lacks some. The sample has some 90,000 clones, roughly 89% seen once; the top ten hold approximately 5.6%. Sequencing input: peripheral blood. The receptors stem from a woman over 75 with active COVID-19.

This sequence joins TRBV7-2 and TRBJ2-1; 8 nucleotides line up with TRBD2. The germline V gene encodes CDR1 SGHTA and CDR2 FQGNSA. J was trimmed by 7 bases and V by 0 bases; bases with no gene match: 8. The CDR3 extends over 16 amino acids. CDR3 in DNA: TGTGCCAGCAGCTTAGCGGTAGCGGGAACTCTTAATGAGCAGTTCTTC. As protein: CASSLAVAGTLNEQFF.

The sample holds a few counts of this clone. This chain links TRBV3-1 (or the pseudogene TRBV3-2) with TRBJ2-7; TRBD2 aligns across 7 bases. Per germline, CDR1 LGHDT and CDR2 YNNKEL (reference sequence). The CDR3 is 16 residues long. V lost 0 bases to trimming and J lost 4 bases; unmatched junction nucleotides: 9. CDR3 sequence: CASSQDRGGRRYEQYF. As DNA, the CDR3 is TGTGCCAGCAGCCAAGATCGAGGCGGGAGACGATACGAGCAGTACTTC.

This clone appeared a few times. This rearrangement joins TRBV2 to TRBJ1-5, with no clear D. V shed 0 bases and J shed 4 bases, with 4 bases lying between them. The CDR3 runs to 13 residues. The germline V gene has CDR1 SNHLY and CDR2 FYNNEI. The CDR3: CASSEAQNQPQHF. The CDR3 DNA is TGTGCCAGCAGTGAAGCTCAAAATCAGCCCCAGCATTTT.

V and J are TRBV19 and TRBJ2-5, with D possibly being TRBD1 (5 bases). Germline assignment: CDR1 LNHDA and CDR2 SQIVND (reference sequence). The CDR3 totals 14 residues. With 6 bases removed from V and 2 bases from J, the gap between germline ends came to 13 bases. The CDR3 region has the DNA TGTGCCAGTAGACTGGACACCGCGCAAGAGACCCAGTACTTC. Protein: CASRLDTAQETQYF.

The chain combines TRBV10-2 with TRBJ2-3, with 8 bases identical to TRBD1. Germline values: CDR1 WSHSY, CDR2 SAAADI. The CDR3 loop spans 14 amino acids. The junction had 0 bases not matched to a gene; V was cut back by 0 bases and J by 4 bases. CDR3 residues: CASSESTGADTQYF. The CDR3 bases are TGCGCCAGCAGTGAGTCGACAGGGGCAGATACGCAGTATTTT.

The rearrangement links TRBV7-7 to TRBJ2-7, with TRBD2 matching 10 bases. The V and J ends lost 1 base and 3 bases, in that order; junction bases with no gene match: 18. CDR3 size: 20 residues. Germline loops: CDR1 SSHAT, CDR2 FNYEAQ (reference sequence). The CDR3 nucleotides read TGTGCCAGCAGCTTAGACACTTGTCTAGCGGGAGAGCTAAGAGTCTACGAGCAGTACTTC. This translates into CASSLDTCLAGELRVYEQYF.

Concerning this clone: The germline gene is not matched at one end of the junction; a read error may be the cause. This chain uses TRBV28 with TRBJ2-3; D gene uncertain. This CDR3 region has 16 residues. Germline CDR1 reads MDHEN; CDR2 reads SYDVKM. CDR3 region: CASLRSARLSRDTQYF. The CDR3 DNA is TGTGCCAGCCTGCGTTCAGCCCGACTGAGCAGAGATACGCAGTATTTT.

This sequence joins TRBV5-4 and TRBJ2-3; the D gene is possibly TRBD2 (5 bases). Trimming pared 0 bases from V and 1 base from J, leaving 12 bases between. This CDR3 has 16 residues. The V gene's germline CDR1 is SGHNT and CDR2 YYREEE (reference sequence). The CDR3 nucleotides read TGTGCCAGCAGCTTGGGGGCGGGCGCGGGCACAGATACGCAGTATTTT. Translated, it gives CASSLGAGAGTDTQYF.

The chain recombines TRBV19 with TRBJ1-2, with unresolved D. V lost 3 bases and J 8 bases, leaving 10 bases between the germline ends. Germline V gene data show CDR1 as LNHDA and CDR2 as SQIVND (reference sequence). The CDR3 has 12 amino acids. The CDR3: CASSISQRGYTF. CDR3 bases: TGTGCCAGTAGTATCTCCCAGCGGGGCTACACCTTC. The full variable domain, its missing parts supplied by reference TRBV19 and TRBJ1-2, is DGGITQSPKYLFRKEGQNVTLSCEQNLNHDAMYWYRQDPGQGLRLIYYSQIVNDFQKGDIAEGYSVSREKKESFPLTVTSAQKNPTAFYLCASSISQRGYTFGSGTRLTVV.